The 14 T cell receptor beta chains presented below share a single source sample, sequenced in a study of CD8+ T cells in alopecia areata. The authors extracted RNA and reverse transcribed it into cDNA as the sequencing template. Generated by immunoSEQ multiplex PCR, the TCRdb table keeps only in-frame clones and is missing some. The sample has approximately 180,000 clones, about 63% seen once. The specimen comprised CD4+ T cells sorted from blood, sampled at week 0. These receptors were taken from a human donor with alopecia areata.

CDR3 in amino acids: CASSVATGSNQPQHF. In DNA, the CDR3 is TGTGCCAGCAGCGTCGCGACAGGTAGCAATCAGCCCCAGCATTTT. This chain links TRBV9 with TRBJ1-5; D is possibly TRBD1 (6 bases). V dropped 2 bases and J dropped 0 bases, with 9 bases sitting between them. This CDR3 is built from 15 residues. CDR1 is SGDLS, CDR2 YYNGEE, per germline.

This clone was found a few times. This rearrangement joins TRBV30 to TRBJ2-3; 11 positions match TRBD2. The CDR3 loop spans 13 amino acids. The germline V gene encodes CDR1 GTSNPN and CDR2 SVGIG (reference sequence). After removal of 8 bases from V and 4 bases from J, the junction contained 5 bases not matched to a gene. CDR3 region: CAQISGGADTQYF. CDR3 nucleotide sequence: TGTGCCCAAATTAGCGGGGGGGCAGATACGCAGTATTTT.

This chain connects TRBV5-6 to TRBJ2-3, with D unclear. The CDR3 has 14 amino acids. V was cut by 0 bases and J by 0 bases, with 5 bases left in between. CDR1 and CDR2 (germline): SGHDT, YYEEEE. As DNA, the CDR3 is TGTGCCAGCAGCTTGGGGGGTAGCACAGATACGCAGTATTTT. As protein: CASSLGGSTDTQYF.

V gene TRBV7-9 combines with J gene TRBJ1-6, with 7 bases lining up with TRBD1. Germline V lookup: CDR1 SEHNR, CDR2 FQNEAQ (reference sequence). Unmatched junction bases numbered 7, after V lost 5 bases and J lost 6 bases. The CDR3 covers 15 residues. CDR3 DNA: TGTGCCAGCAGCCACGGGGACAGCTTTAATTCACCCCTCCACTTT. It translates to CASSHGDSFNSPLHF.

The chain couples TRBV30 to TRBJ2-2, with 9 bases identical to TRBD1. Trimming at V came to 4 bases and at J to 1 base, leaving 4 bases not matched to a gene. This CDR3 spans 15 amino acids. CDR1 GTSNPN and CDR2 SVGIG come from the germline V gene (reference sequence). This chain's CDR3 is CAWNPDRGNTGELFF. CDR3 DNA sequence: TGTGCCTGGAACCCGGACAGGGGGAACACCGGGGAGCTGTTTTTT.

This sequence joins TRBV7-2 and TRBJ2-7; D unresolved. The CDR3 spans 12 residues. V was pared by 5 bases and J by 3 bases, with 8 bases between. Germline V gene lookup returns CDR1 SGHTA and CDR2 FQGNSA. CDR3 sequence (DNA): TGTGCCAGCAGCCGGCCACTCTACGAGCAGTACTTC. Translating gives CASSRPLYEQYF.

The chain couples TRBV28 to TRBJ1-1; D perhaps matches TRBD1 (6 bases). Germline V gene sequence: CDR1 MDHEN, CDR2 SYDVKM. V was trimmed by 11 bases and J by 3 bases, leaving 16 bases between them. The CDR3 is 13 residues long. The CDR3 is CAGRGALDTEAFF. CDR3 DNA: TGTGCCGGTAGGGGGGCGCTGGACACTGAAGCTTTCTTT.

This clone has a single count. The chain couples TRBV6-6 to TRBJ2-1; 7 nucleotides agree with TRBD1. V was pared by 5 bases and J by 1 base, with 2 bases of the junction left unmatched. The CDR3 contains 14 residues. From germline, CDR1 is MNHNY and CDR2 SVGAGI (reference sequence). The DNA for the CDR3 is TGTGCCAGCAGTCTACAGGGGTCCTACAATGAGCAGTTCTTC. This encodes CASSLQGSYNEQFF.

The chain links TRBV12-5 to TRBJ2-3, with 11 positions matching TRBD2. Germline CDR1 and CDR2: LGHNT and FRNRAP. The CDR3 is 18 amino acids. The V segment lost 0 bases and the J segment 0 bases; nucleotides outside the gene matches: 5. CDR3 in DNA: TGTGCTAGTGGTTTGGTACTCCGGACTAGCGGGAGCACAGATACGCAGTATTTT. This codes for CASGLVLRTSGSTDTQYF. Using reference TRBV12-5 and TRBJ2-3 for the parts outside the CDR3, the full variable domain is DARVTQTPRHKVTEMGQEVTMRCQPILGHNTVFWYRQTMMQGLELLAYFRNRAPLDDSGMPKDRFSAEMPDATLATLKIQPSEPRDSAVYFCASGLVLRTSGSTDTQYFGPGTRLTVL.

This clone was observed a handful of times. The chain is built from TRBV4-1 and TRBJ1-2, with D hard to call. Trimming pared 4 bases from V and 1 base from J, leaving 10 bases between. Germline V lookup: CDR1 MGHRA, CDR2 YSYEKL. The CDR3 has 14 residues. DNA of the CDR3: TGCGCCAGCAGCCCGCGCGACCTTAACTATGGCTACACCTTC. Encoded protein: CASSPRDLNYGYTF.

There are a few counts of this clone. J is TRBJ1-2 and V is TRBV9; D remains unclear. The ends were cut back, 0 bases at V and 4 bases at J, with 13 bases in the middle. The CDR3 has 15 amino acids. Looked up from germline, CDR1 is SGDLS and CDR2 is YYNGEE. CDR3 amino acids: CASSVGFETTYGYTF. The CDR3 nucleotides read TGTGCCAGCAGCGTAGGGTTTGAGACAACCTATGGCTACACCTTC.

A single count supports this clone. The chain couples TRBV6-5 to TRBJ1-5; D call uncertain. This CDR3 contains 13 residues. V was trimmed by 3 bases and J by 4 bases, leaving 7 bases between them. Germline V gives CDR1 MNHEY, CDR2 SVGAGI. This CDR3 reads CASSYLRNQPQHF. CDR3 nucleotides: TGTGCCAGCAGTTATCTCCGAAATCAGCCCCAGCATTTT.

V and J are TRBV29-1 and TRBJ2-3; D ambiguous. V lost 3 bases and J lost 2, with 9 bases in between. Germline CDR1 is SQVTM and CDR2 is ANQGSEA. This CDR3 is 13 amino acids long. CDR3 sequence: CSVDSGITDTQYF. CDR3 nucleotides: TGCAGCGTTGACTCAGGAATCACAGATACGCAGTATTTT.

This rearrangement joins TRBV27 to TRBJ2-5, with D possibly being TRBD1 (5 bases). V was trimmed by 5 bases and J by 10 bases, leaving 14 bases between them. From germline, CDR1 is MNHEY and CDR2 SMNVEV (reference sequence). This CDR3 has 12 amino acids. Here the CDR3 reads CASSSDRSRQYF. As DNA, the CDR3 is TGTGCCAGCAGTAGTGACAGAAGCCGCCAGTACTTC.